The 12 T cell receptor beta chains below were found in one sample sequenced in a study of metastatic and nonmetastatic thyroid tumors. TCRdb redid the clone calls on the PCR reads using MiXCR. The profile shows fewer than 16,000 clones, about 23% of them singletons. Each patient went into thyroid surgery without having received any treatment. Material: tumor tissue. These receptors came from a female donor with papillary thyroid cancer or a benign thyroid nodule (not recorded which). Some clones in this sample may be carry-over from other donors' samples.

Within the sample, this clone is medium-sized (0.01 to 0.1%). The gene calls are TRBV2 and TRBJ2-3; D gene uncertain. Germline V lookup: CDR1 SNHLY, CDR2 FYNNEI. V was pared by 2 bases and J by 2 bases, with 8 bases between. This CDR3 comprises 14 residues. The CDR3 sequence: CASSEKVSTDTQYF. The CDR3 DNA is TGTGCCAGCAGTGAAAAGGTCTCCACAGATACGCAGTATTTT.

The chain recombines TRBV6-1 with TRBJ1-5; D remains unclear. V was clipped by 7 bases and J by 4 bases, with 11 bases between them. The CDR3 contains 13 residues. CDR1 is MNHNS and CDR2 is SASEGT in the germline V gene. CDR3 sequence reads: CASMGSLNQPQHF. The DNA for the CDR3 is TGTGCCAGCATGGGTTCCCTTAATCAGCCCCAGCATTTT.

In DNA, the CDR3 is TGTGCCAGCAGTACCCCGGGACCCACCTACGAGCAGTACTTC. This encodes CASSTPGPTYEQYF. The chain is built from TRBV28 and TRBJ2-7; TRBD1 or TRBD2 may be the D gene (5 bases each). Germline assignment: CDR1 MDHEN and CDR2 SYDVKM. Trimming cost V 5 bases and J 2 bases, with 13 bases left between them. The CDR3 loop spans 14 amino acids.

This clone was seen repeatedly, ten times or more. V usage is TRBV15 and J usage is TRBJ2-5; D perhaps matches TRBD1 (5 bases). Per the germline V gene, CDR1 is LNHNV and CDR2 is YYDKDF (reference sequence). CDR3 length equals 18 residues. Trimming shortened V by 3 bases and J by 2 bases, and 22 bases separated the two germline ends. The CDR3 DNA reads TGTGCCACCAGCAGGCCCTGGGGCGGAAGGAACCCACAAGAGACCCAGTACTTC. Residues: CATSRPWGGRNPQETQYF.

This clone is a singleton in its sample. The gene calls are TRBV5-1 and TRBJ1-2, with D tentatively TRBD1 (6 bases). Germline CDR1 and CDR2: SGHRS and YFSETQ. The germline V and J ends were trimmed by 4 bases and 6 bases, with 22 bases remaining between them. The CDR3 extends over 16 amino acids. The CDR3 nucleotides read TGCGCCAGCAGCAGACAGGCAGGGCGGGGACTAAATGGCTACACCTTC. Its protein product is CASSRQAGRGLNGYTF.

A remark on this clone: A much larger clone lies one base from this, so it may be a read error. The chain recombines TRBV4-3 with TRBJ2-5; D is undetermined. CDR1 is LGHNA, CDR2 YSLEER, per germline. V dropped 2 bases and J dropped 5 bases, with 9 bases sitting between them. The CDR3 consists of 13 residues. CDR3 protein: CASSQSRVETQYF. Written as DNA, the CDR3 is TGCGCCAGCAGCCAATCCCGGGTGGAGACCCAGTACTTC.

By share, this clone counts as medium-sized. The rearrangement links TRBV6-1 to TRBJ1-1; weak D call: TRBD1 (6 bases). The germline gives CDR1 MNHNS, CDR2 SASEGT. The CDR3 runs 11 residues. The V end lost 6 bases, the J end lost 6 bases, and 8 bases lay between the germline ends. The CDR3 reads CASSWGPEAFF. The CDR3 bases are TGTGCCAGCAGCTGGGGGCCTGAAGCTTTCTTT.

This clone was seen more than once but under ten times. The chain employs TRBV11-2 and TRBJ2-7, with 10 bases lining up with TRBD2. This CDR3 has 16 residues. CDR1 and CDR2 (germline): SGHAT, FQNNGV. Losses at the gene ends were 5 bases for V and 0 bases for J; bases not matched to a gene: 7. CDR3 in amino acids: CASSATSGTISYEQYF. The DNA of the CDR3 is TGTGCCAGCAGCGCAACTAGCGGGACGATCTCCTACGAGCAGTACTTC.

The chain combines TRBV7-3 with TRBJ2-7; maybe TRBD2 (6 bases). V lost 0 bases and J 0 bases, leaving 6 bases between the germline ends. CDR3 size: 14 residues. Germline lookup yields CDR1 SGHTA and CDR2 FQGTGA. The CDR3 nucleotides are TGTGCCAGCAGCTTAACTAGCGGCTCCTACGAGCAGTACTTC. Translation: CASSLTSGSYEQYF.

The chain links TRBV30 to TRBJ2-2; D gene ambiguous. Germline V lookup: CDR1 GTSNPN, CDR2 SVGIG (reference sequence). The CDR3 length is 11 residues. Trimming removed 2 bases at V and 8 bases at J, with 6 bases between. The CDR3 reads CAWSLTGELFF. CDR3 sequence (DNA): TGTGCCTGGAGTCTGACAGGGGAGCTGTTTTTT.

Details on this clone: One junction end disagrees with the germline gene, perhaps due to a read error. The chain combines TRBV30 with TRBJ1-2; D is undetermined. CDR1 GTSNPN and CDR2 SVGIG come from the germline V gene (reference sequence). CDR3 length: 11 amino acids. CDR3 region: CALSPVYGYTF. DNA of the CDR3: TGTGCCTTGAGTCCAGTATATGGCTACACCTTC. Variable domain in full (rest from reference TRBV30 and TRBJ1-2): SQTIHQWPATLVQPVGSPLSLECTVEGTSNPNLYWYRQAAGRGLQLLFYSVGIGQISSEVPQNLSASRPQDRQFILSSKKLLLSDSGFYLCALSPVYGYTFGSGTRLTVV.

The chain links TRBV20-1 to TRBJ2-7, with D possibly matching TRBD1 (6 bases). The germline V gene has CDR1 DFQATT and CDR2 SNEGSKA (reference sequence). This CDR3 is built from 12 residues. Trimming took off 5 bases at V and 7 bases at J, with 15 bases between the two ends. The CDR3 sequence is CSAQRTVQEQYF. The CDR3 DNA sequence: TGCAGTGCTCAGAGGACAGTGCAGGAGCAGTACTTC.